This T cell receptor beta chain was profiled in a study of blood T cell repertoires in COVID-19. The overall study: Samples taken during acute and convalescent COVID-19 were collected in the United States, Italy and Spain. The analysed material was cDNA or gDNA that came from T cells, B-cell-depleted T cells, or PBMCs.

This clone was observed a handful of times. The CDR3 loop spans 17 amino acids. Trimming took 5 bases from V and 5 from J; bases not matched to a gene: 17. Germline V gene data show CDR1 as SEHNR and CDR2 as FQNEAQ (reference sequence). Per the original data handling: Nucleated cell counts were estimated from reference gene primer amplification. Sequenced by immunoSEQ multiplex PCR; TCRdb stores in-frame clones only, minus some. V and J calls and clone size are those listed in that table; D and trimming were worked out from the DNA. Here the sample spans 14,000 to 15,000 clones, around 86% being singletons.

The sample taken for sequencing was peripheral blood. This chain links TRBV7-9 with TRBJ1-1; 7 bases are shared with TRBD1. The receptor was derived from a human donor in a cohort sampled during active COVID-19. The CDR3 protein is CASSQTGYLTKRTEAFF. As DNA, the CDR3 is TGTGCCAGCAGCCAGACAGGGTACCTCACCAAAAGGACTGAAGCTTTCTTT.